This T cell receptor (beta chain) was obtained from a study of response to subunit inactivated influenza vaccine. The CDR3 totals 16 residues. V gave up 5 bases and J gave up 4 bases; unmatched junction bases: 12. The germline gives CDR1 MDHEN, CDR2 SYDVKM. A single record per CDR3 protein comes from TCRdb applying MiXCR to the RT-PCR reads. The sample includes about 540,000 distinct CDR3 sequences, roughly a quarter seen only once; the top ten take around 2.8%. The same sample was also studied in work on T cells expressing NK-cell markers. That work contributes: Scientists made TCR beta cDNA using 5'RACE template switching with UMIs.

The receptor comes from a man in his fifties who received an inactivated influenza vaccine. Material: CD4+ T cells sorted from PBMCs, obtained about 11 days after vaccination. The V gene is TRBV28, the J gene TRBJ2-5, with 8 bases aligning to TRBD1. The CDR3: CASSPRTGLNGETQYF. CDR3 DNA: TGTGCCAGCAGTCCCCGGACAGGGTTGAACGGAGAGACCCAGTACTTC.